The 10 T cell receptor beta chains reported below all come from one sample, sequenced in a study of cytomegalovirus exposure and HLA in healthy donors. The PCR was carried out with 60 Vbeta primers and 13 Jbeta primers. Clones were sequenced by immunoSEQ multiplex PCR, and TCRdb holds only the in-frame ones, with some missing. The profile shows fewer than 200,000 clones, 65% to 85% of them singletons. The sequencing sample was made of PBMCs. These TCRs come from a man in his sixties in good health and CMV-seronegative.

A word on this clone: Other DNA sequences in the same sample also yield this CDR3. The rearrangement joins TRBV7-2 to TRBJ1-1; the D is unclear. Trimming stripped 1 base from V and 1 base from J, with 4 bases between. CDR1 is SGHTA, CDR2 FQGNSA, per germline. This CDR3 has 13 residues. The CDR3 region has the DNA TGTGCCAGCAGCTTAGGGCAGAACACTGAAGCTTTCTTT. Amino acids: CASSLGQNTEAFF.

The chain has TRBV15 and TRBJ2-2, with D maybe TRBD2 (7 bases). In germline, CDR1 is LNHNV, CDR2 YYDKDF (reference sequence). The CDR3 has 16 residues. V dropped 0 bases and J dropped 6 bases, with 14 bases sitting between them. CDR3 in amino acids: CATSRDIRGAAGELFF. The CDR3 nucleotides read TGTGCCACCAGCAGAGATATACGGGGGGCCGCCGGGGAGCTGTTTTTT. Filled out from reference TRBV15 and TRBJ2-2, the complete variable domain reads DAMVIQNPRYQVTQFGKPVTLSCSQTLNHNVMYWYQQKSSQAPKLLFHYYDKDFNNEADTPDNFQSRRPNTSFCFLDIRSPGLGDTAMYLCATSRDIRGAAGELFFGEGSRLTVL.

The chain is built from TRBV7-3 and TRBJ2-3; 14 bases match TRBD2. The V and J ends lost 5 bases and 11 bases, in that order; junction bases with no gene match: 12. CDR1 and CDR2 from the germline V gene are SGHTA and FQGTGA. This CDR3 region has 16 residues. CDR3 loop: CASSPSTSGGADLQYF. DNA of the CDR3: TGTGCCAGCAGCCCGTCGACTAGCGGGGGGGCTGATTTGCAGTATTTT.

The chain carries TRBV5-4 and TRBJ1-4; D is unclear. Looked up from germline, CDR1 is SGHNT and CDR2 is YYREEE (reference sequence). Trimming pared 4 bases from V and 8 bases from J, leaving 9 bases between. This CDR3 comprises 12 residues. CDR3 nucleotide sequence: TGTGCCAGCAGCCTGGACGGGGAAAAACTGTTTTTT. Its translation is CASSLDGEKLFF.

A single count supports this clone. V and J are TRBV10-3 and TRBJ2-7; tentatively, D is TRBD2 (6 bases). The V end lost 5 bases, the J end lost 2 bases, and 16 bases lay between the germline ends. The CDR3 totals 15 residues. Germline-derived CDR1 and CDR2 are ENHRY and SYGVKD. The CDR3 region has the DNA TGTGCCATCAGTTTAGCGGAGGTCCCCCCCTACGAGCAGTACTTC. This translates into CAISLAEVPPYEQYF.

The chain combines TRBV15 with TRBJ2-7; 9 bases map to TRBD1. Germline V gives CDR1 LNHNV, CDR2 YYDKDF (reference sequence). The CDR3 contains 17 residues. Germline trimming cut 1 base from V and 0 bases from J; bases unmatched to any gene: 7. The CDR3: CATSRVPGQGSSYEQYF. The CDR3 nucleotides read TGTGCCACCAGCAGAGTTCCGGGACAGGGTAGCTCCTACGAGCAGTACTTC.

This clone came up a few times. This chain joins TRBV4-1 and TRBJ1-1, with a weak D call TRBD1 (5 bases). Trimming shortened V by 3 bases and J by 4 bases, and 12 bases separated the two germline ends. Germline V gives CDR1 MGHRA, CDR2 YSYEKL. The CDR3 loop spans 14 amino acids. The CDR3 bases are TGCGCCAGCAGCCAGCCAACAAGGGGCACTGAAGCTTTCTTT. It codes for CASSQPTRGTEAFF.

In its sample, this clone was seen a few times. The chain combines TRBV6-6 with TRBJ2-1, with 7 positions matching TRBD1. The CDR3 length is 15 residues. Germline V CDR1 and CDR2: MNHNY, SVGAGI (reference sequence). V shed 5 bases and J 8 bases; nucleotides not matched to a gene: 12. CDR3 bases: TGTGCCAGCAGTCTCGAGGGACAGAATTGGGATGAGCAGTTCTTC. It encodes CASSLEGQNWDEQFF.

This rearrangement joins TRBV6-4 to TRBJ2-7; D is undetermined. Germline V gene lookup returns CDR1 MRHNA and CDR2 SNTAGT. CDR3 length: 14 amino acids. The V end was cut by 7 bases, the J end by 5 bases, with 18 bases between. The CDR3 DNA follows: TGTGCCAGCACCAACCCTTCCTGGGCAAACGAGCAGTACTTC. This gives the protein CASTNPSWANEQYF.

This clone was detected only a few times. The sample holds other DNA sequences that translate to the same CDR3. The V and J genes are TRBV7-2 and TRBJ2-2; 7 bases fit TRBD2. There are 15 residues in the CDR3. With 4 bases clipped from V and 0 bases from J, the junction kept 2 bases outside the gene matches. Germline V CDR1 and CDR2: SGHTA, FQGNSA. CDR3 loop: CASSSSGTNTGELFF. In DNA form, the CDR3 reads TGTGCCAGCAGCTCCAGCGGGACGAACACCGGGGAGCTGTTTTTT.